This T cell receptor (beta chain) emerged from a study of radiotherapy plus CTLA-4 blockade in lung cancer. Broader study findings: Among blood TCR repertoires after radiotherapy plus ipilimumab, tumor-derived clones expanded.

Notes on this clone: Its antigen is not known.

Sequenced by immunoSEQ multiplex PCR; TCRdb stores in-frame clones only, minus some. This sample has over 40,000 clones, with approximately 78% found just once. CDR3 length equals 13 residues. Germline lookup yields CDR1 SGHTA and CDR2 FQGNSA. Focal radiation plus CTLA-4 blockade with ipilimumab was given to patients with chemo-refractory metastatic non-small-cell lung cancer. This TCR came from a human donor with non-small cell lung cancer who had stable disease on radiotherapy plus ipilimumab. The chain has TRBV7-2 and TRBJ2-5; 7 bases line up with TRBD1. The J call may be incorrect, as the DNA end agrees better with TRBJ2-7. The sequencing here drew on peripheral blood, taken from a patient treated with radiotherapy plus ipilimumab. The CDR3, as DNA: TGTGCCAGCAGGCCTGGGACAGCCTACGAGCAGTACTTC. It yields the protein CASRPGTAYEQYF.